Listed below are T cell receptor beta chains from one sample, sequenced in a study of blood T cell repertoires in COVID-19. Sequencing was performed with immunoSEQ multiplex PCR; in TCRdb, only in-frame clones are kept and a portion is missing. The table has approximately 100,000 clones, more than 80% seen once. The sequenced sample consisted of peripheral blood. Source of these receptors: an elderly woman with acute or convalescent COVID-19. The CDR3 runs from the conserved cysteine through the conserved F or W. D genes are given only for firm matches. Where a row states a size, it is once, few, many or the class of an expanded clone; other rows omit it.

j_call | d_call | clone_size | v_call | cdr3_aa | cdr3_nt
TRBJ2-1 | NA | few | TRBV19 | CASSIVGKVRGHEQFF | TGTGCCAGTAGTATAGTCGGGAAAGTCAGGGGCCATGAGCAGTTCTTC
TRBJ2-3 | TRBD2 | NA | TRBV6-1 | CASSEQRGATDTQYF | TGTGCCAGCAGTGAGCAGCGGGGGGCCACAGATACGCAGTATTTT
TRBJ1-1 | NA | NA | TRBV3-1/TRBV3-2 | CASSHVNRKTEAFF | TGTGCCAGCAGCCACGTCAACAGGAAGACTGAAGCTTTCTTT
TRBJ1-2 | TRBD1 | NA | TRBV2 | CASSGGSGQPGYGYTF | TGTGCCAGCAGTGGAGGGTCGGGACAGCCTGGGTATGGCTACACCTTC
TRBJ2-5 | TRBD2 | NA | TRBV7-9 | CASSPSGVRETQYF | TGTGCCAGCAGCCCTAGCGGGGTAAGGGAGACCCAGTACTTC
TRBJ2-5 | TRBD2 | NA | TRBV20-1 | CSAPGAGAQYF | TGCAGTGCCCCTGGGGCGGGGGCCCAGTACTTC
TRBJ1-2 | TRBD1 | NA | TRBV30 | CAWSVRWDRGQNYGYTF | TGTGCCTGGAGTGTAAGGTGGGACAGGGGGCAAAACTATGGCTACACCTTC
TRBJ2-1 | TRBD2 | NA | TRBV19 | CASSGGTSGYNEQFF | TGTGCCAGTAGCGGCGGGACTAGCGGGTACAATGAGCAGTTCTTC
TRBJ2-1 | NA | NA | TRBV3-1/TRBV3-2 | CASSQSTRLNNEQFF | TGTGCCAGCAGCCAATCTACTAGGCTGAACAATGAGCAGTTCTTC
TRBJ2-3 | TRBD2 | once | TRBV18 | CASSKKAGGPGPDTQYF | TGTGCCAGCTCAAAGAAAGCGGGGGGGCCGGGGCCAGATACGCAGTATTTT
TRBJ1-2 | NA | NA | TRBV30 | CAWRDIYGYTF | TGTGCCTGGCGGGACATCTATGGCTACACCTTC